This entry lists 7 T cell receptor beta chains sequenced from one sample in a study of early T cells in non-severe SARS-CoV-2 infection. TCRdb redid the calling of the 5' RACE reads with MiXCR, one entry per CDR3 protein. The sample lists some 30,000 distinct CDR3 sequences, roughly 4.5% occurring once. Sequencing used whole blood. The source is an adult who was a healthcare worker with PCR-confirmed SARS-CoV-2 infection or an uninfected control (not recorded which).

The V call is TRBV7-9, the J call TRBJ2-1; TRBD2 matches 10 bases. CDR1 and CDR2 (germline): SEHNR, FQNEAQ (reference sequence). The CDR3 is 15 residues long. After removal of 4 bases from V and 9 bases from J, the junction contained 9 bases not matched to a gene. The CDR3 sequence: CASSWLAGVVTEQFF. CDR3 DNA sequence: TGTGCCAGCAGCTGGCTAGCGGGGGTCGTCACTGAGCAGTTCTTC.

This clonotype has a count of ten or more. Its ends do not fully match the called genes, so a read error is possible. The gene calls are TRBV7-9 and TRBJ2-2; no definite D call. Per the germline V gene, CDR1 is SEHNR and CDR2 is FQNEAQ (reference sequence). The CDR3 extends over 13 amino acids. The CDR3 nucleotides are TGTGCCAGCAGCCCGCCGAACGCCGGGGAGCTGTTTTTT. Translation gives CASSPPNAGELFF.

There are many counts of this clonotype. The chain recombines TRBV7-2 with TRBJ2-2; D is unresolved. Germline lookup yields CDR1 SGHTA and CDR2 FQGNSA. The V and J ends lost 5 bases and 1 base respectively, with 14 bases between them. This CDR3 comprises 16 residues. The CDR3 spells CASSPPSRLNTGELFF. The CDR3 DNA follows: TGTGCCAGCAGCCCTCCGTCTAGGTTGAACACCGGGGAGCTGTTTTTT.

Ten or more counts support this clonotype. The CDR3 spells CASSLTSPGYGFNEQFF. The CDR3 DNA reads as TGTGCCAGCAGCTTAACGTCGCCAGGGTATGGTTTTAATGAGCAGTTCTTC. The chain uses TRBV7-3 and TRBJ2-1; D is perhaps TRBD1 (5 bases). CDR3 size: 17 residues. The V gene lost 0 bases and the J gene lost 7 bases, with 19 bases spanning the gap. From germline, CDR1 is SGHTA and CDR2 FQGTGA.

This clonotype was counted at least ten times. The chain's CDR3 is CASSNRTGTGFYGYTF. CDR3 in DNA: TGTGCCAGCAGCAATAGAACCGGGACAGGGTTCTATGGCTACACCTTC. The chain employs TRBV13 and TRBJ1-2; 9 bases are a match to TRBD1. In germline, CDR1 is PRHDT, CDR2 FYEKMQ (reference sequence). V was clipped by 5 bases and J by 4 bases; unmatched bases: 11. The CDR3 runs 16 residues.

The table lists this clonotype with many counts. This chain links TRBV10-3 with TRBJ1-1; no clear D gene. The germline gives CDR1 ENHRY, CDR2 SYGVKD. V lost 10 bases to trimming and J lost 4 bases, with 16 bases between them. This CDR3 is 13 amino acids long. This CDR3 reads CATYPGGGTEAFF. In nucleotides, the CDR3 is TGTGCCACCTACCCAGGAGGTGGCACTGAAGCTTTCTTT.

The rearrangement links TRBV30 to TRBJ1-6; a possible D gene is TRBD1 (6 bases). The CDR3 covers 13 residues. Germline V CDR1 and CDR2: GTSNPN, SVGIG (reference sequence). V lost 7 bases and J lost 7, with 14 bases in between. The CDR3 reads CAYRTAANSPLHF. The CDR3 region has the DNA TGTGCCTACCGGACAGCAGCCAATTCACCCCTCCACTTT.